This entry describes one TCR beta chain. Its specificity is not known. This entry belongs to a study of T-cell memory formation after mild COVID-19. Sample barcodes and UMIs were carried by the TCR alpha and TCR beta cDNA libraries that 5'RACE generated with constant-segment primers. TCRdb ran MiXCR on the 5' RACE reads and lists one entry per CDR3 protein. Of approximately 300,000 distinct CDR3 sequences in the sample, around a sixth were seen once. General study findings and limits: Clones that shrank (day 15 to 85) were balanced CD4/CD8, whereas later expanders leaned CD4+.

V was shortened by 5 bases and J by 3 bases, with 13 bases between the two germline ends. The length of the CDR3 is 13 residues. Germline CDR1 is DFQATT and CDR2 is SNEGSKA (reference sequence). The gene calls are TRBV20-1 and TRBJ1-2; D might be TRBD1 (6 bases). Source material: PBMCs or a T cell subset sorted from them (not recorded which). The source of this sequence is a man between 18 and 29 years old who had mild COVID-19 (a few samples of this study predate the infection). Cell type and time point are not known. The CDR3 DNA reads as TGCAGTGCTGCCGTCAGGACAGACTATGGCTACACCTTC. It translates to CSAAVRTDYGYTF.